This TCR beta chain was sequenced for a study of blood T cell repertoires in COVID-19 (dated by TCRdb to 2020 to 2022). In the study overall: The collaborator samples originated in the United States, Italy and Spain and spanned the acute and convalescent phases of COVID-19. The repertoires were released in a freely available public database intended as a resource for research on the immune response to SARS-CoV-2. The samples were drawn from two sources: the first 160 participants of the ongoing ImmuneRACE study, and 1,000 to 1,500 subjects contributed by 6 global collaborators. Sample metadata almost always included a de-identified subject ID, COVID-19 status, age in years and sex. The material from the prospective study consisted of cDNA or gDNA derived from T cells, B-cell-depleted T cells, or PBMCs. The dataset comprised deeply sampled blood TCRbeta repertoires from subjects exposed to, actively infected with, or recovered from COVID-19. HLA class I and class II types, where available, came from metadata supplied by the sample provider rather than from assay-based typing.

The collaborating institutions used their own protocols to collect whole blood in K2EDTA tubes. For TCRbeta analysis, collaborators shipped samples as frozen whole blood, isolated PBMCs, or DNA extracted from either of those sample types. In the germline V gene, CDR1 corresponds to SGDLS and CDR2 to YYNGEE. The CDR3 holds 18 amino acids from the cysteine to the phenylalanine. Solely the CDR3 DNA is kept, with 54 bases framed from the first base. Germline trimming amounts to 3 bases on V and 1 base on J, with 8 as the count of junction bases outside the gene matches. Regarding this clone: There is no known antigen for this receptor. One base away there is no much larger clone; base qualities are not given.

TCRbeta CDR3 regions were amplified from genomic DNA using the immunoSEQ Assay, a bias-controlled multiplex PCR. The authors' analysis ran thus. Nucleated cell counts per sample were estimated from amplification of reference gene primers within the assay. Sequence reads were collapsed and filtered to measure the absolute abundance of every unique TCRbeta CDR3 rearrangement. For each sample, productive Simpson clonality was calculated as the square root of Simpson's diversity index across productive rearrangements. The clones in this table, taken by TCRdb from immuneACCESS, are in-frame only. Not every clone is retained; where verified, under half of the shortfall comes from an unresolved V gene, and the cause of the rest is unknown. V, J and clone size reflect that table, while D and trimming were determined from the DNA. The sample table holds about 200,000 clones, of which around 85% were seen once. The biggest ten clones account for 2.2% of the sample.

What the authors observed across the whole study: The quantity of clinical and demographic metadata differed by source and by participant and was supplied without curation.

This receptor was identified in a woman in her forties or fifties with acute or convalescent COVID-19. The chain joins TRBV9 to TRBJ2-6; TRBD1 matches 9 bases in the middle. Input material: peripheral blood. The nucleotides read TGTGCCAGCAGCGCTACAGGGGGCGTCTGGTCTGGGGCCAACGTCCTGACTTTC. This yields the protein CASSATGGVWSGANVLTF.